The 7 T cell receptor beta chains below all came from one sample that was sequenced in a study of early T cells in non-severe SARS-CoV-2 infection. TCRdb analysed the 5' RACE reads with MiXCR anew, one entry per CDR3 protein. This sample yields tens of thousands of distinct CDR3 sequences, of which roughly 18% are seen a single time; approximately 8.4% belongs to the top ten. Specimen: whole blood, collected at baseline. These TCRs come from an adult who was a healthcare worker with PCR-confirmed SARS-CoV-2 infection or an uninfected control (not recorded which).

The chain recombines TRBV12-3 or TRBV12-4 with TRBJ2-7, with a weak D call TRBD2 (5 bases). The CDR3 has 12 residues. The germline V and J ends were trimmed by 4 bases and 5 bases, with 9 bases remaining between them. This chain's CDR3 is CASSWPGNEQYF. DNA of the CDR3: TGTGCCAGCAGTTGGCCCGGGAACGAGCAGTACTTC.

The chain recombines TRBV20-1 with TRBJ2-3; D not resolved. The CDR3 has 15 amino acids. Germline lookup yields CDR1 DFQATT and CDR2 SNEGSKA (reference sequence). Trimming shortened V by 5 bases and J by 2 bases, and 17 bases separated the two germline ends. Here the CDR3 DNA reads TGCAGTGCTCCACCCGACTCGATTTCCACAGATACGCAGTATTTT. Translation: CSAPPDSISTDTQYF.

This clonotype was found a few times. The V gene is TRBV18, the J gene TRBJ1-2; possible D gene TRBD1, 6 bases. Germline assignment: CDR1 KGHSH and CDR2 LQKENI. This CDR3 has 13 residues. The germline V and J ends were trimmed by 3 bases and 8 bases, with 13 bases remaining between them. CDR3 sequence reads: CASSPTGAQGYTF. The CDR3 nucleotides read TGTGCCAGCTCACCGACGGGGGCACAGGGCTACACCTTC.

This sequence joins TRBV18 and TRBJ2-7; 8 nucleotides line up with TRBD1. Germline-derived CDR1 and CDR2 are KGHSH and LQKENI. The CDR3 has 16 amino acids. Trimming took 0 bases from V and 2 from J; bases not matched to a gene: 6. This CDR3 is CASSPPATGAPYEQYF. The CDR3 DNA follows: TGTGCCAGCTCACCACCAGCGACAGGGGCGCCCTACGAGCAGTACTTC.

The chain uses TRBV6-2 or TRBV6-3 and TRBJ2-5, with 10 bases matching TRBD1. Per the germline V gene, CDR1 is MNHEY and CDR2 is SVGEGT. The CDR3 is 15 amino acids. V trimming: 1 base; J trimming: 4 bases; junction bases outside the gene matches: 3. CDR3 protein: CASSYYRDRGETQYF. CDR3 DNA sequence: TGTGCCAGCAGTTACTACCGGGACAGGGGAGAGACCCAGTACTTC.

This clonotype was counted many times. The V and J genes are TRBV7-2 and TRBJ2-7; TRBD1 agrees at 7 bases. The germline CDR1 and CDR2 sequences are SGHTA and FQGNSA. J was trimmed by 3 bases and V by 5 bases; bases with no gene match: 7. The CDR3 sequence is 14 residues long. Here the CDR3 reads CASSQTGPFYEQYF. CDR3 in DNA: TGTGCCAGCAGCCAGACAGGGCCGTTCTACGAGCAGTACTTC.

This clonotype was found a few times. CDR3 DNA sequence: TGTGCCAGCAGGATGACAGGGATCCTCCAAGAGACCCAGTACTTC. Translation gives CASRMTGILQETQYF. This chain connects TRBV12-3 or TRBV12-4 to TRBJ2-5; 7 bases match TRBD1. V was pared by 6 bases and J by 1 base, with 8 bases of the junction left unmatched. This CDR3 is built from 15 residues.